This T cell receptor beta chain was obtained from a study of STAT3 mutations in large granular lymphocyte leukemia (dated by TCRdb to between 2018 and 2021). General notes on the study: Canonical activating STAT3 mutations were detected in roughly half of the longitudinally sequenced T-LGLL patients. Patients with T-cell large granular lymphocyte leukemia underwent serial deep sequencing of TCRbeta CDR3 and STAT3 to reconstruct clonal hierarchy and dynamics. A couple of patients with natural killer LGL leukemia were also sequenced longitudinally as controls within the study. Patients were sequenced at 4 time points on average, with the number of samplings per patient ranging from 2 to 8. From an initial cohort of 200 to 250 LGL patients, approximately 18 representative T-LGLL cases were selected for longitudinal TCRbeta and STAT3 sequencing. More than half of T-LGLL patients received one or more immunosuppressive therapy regimens, with hematologic response in 40% to 50% of those treated. Points the paper makes about the study in general: Several patients had a dominant TCR clone burden greater than the STAT3 mutant burden, which suggests that the STAT3 mutation arose secondarily within a clone that had already expanded. At least one immunodominant TCRbeta clonotype was identified in every T-LGLL patient, and multiple immunodominant subclonotypes were identified in about half of the T-LGLL patients. TCR clonotype switching after therapy was seen in about 30% of the 18 patients, with all newly emerging clones being STAT3 wild type. The linking of therapy response to changes in TCR clonal burden was complicated by variable intervals between samplings and differing treatment regimens. Because no samples were available when a clone first appeared, clonal expansion was inferred from samplings taken at other points. Because codominant clonotypes persisted in some patients, a small but highly pathogenic clone may have been missed.

An Illumina MiSeq was used to sequence the TCRbeta libraries, yielding an average of roughly 41,000 productive templates per sample. Using multiplex PCR amplification, the immunoSEQ assay generated the TCRbeta CDR3 libraries. The published analysis was carried out like this. Repertoire diversity was computed as previously defined, with values near 0 indicating extremely monoclonal samples. The table was pulled from immuneACCESS by TCRdb, which kept in-frame rearrangements only. Such tables lose some clones; where checked, under half of the loss comes from unresolved V genes, and the rest has no known cause. V and J calls and clone size are copied from that table; D and trimming were computed from the DNA. The table for this sample lists around 2,000 clones; approximately 30% of them were counted only once. The top ten constitute about three fifths of the sample. DNA was extracted from blood mononuclear cells, with the same DNA used for both TCR and STAT3 sequencing.

This clone is identified as medium-sized (0.01 to 0.1%). The antigen it binds to is not known. No qualities accompany the bases; no much larger clone lies one base away. V is cut back by 1 base and J by 5 bases, with 7 bases in the junction unmatched. The CDR1 and CDR2 encoded by the germline V gene are SGHTA and FQGNSA. The cysteine opens and the phenylalanine closes a CDR3 of 15 amino acids. Kept here is only the CDR3 DNA, which spans 45 bases and is read in frame from base 1. The sequence came from a male patient between 50 and 60 years old with T-cell large granular lymphocyte leukemia. Some clones in this sample may be carry-over from other donors' samples. The age is the age at diagnosis. Recombination joined TRBV7-2 with TRBJ2-5; the central 7 bases match TRBD2. Material for sequencing was peripheral blood mononuclear cells. The sequenced DNA: TGTGCCAGCAGCTTAGAAGGGCGGGAGTGGGAGACCCAGTACTTC. The translation is CASSLEGREWETQYF.